These 27 T cell receptor beta chains were all obtained from the same sample, sequenced in a study of long-term antiretroviral therapy in people with HIV. Run at survey level, the immunoSEQ assay was version v3.0. Measured with immunoSEQ multiplex PCR; TCRdb has only the in-frame clones, and not every one. Here the sample spans 30,000 to 35,000 clones, roughly 74% being singletons. Material: unsorted PBMCs, obtained 3 years after starting antiretroviral therapy. These receptors were obtained from a man between 45 and 60 years old with HIV.

As DNA, the CDR3 is TGCAGCGTTGAAGGAGGACAGGGAAATACAGATACGCAGTATTTT. The encoded protein is CSVEGGQGNTDTQYF. The V and J genes are TRBV29-1 and TRBJ2-3; 8 bases line up with TRBD1. Germline CDR1 reads SQVTM; CDR2 reads ANQGSEA. Trimming cost V 1 base and J 3 bases; bases outside gene matches: 6. CDR3 length equals 15 residues.

This clone has just one count. The chain combines TRBV9 with TRBJ1-2; D is undetermined. Germline CDR1 is SGDLS and CDR2 is YYNGEE. This CDR3 spans 13 amino acids. The germline V and J ends were trimmed by 2 bases and 3 bases, with 8 bases remaining between them. This CDR3 is CASSVSGYYGYTF. The CDR3 DNA sequence: TGTGCCAGCAGCGTCTCAGGTTACTATGGCTACACCTTC.

The V and J genes are TRBV28 and TRBJ1-2; no reliable D call. CDR3 length equals 11 residues. With 4 bases removed from V and 8 bases from J, the gap between germline ends came to 8 bases. The germline gives CDR1 MDHEN, CDR2 SYDVKM. CDR3 in DNA: TGTGCCAGCAGTTATGCGGGAGGCTACACCTTC. It translates to CASSYAGGYTF.

DNA of the CDR3: TGCAGCGCTTCGGACAGCTACGAGCAGTACTTC. It is translated as CSASDSYEQYF. The rearrangement uses TRBV29-1 and TRBJ2-7, with a possible D match to TRBD1 (6 bases). There are 11 residues in the CDR3. Deletions cut 7 bases from V and 3 bases from J, with 10 bases between. The germline CDR1 and CDR2 sequences are SQVTM and ANQGSEA.

The gene calls are TRBV27 and TRBJ2-1, with 7 bases lining up with TRBD1. The CDR3 extends over 14 amino acids. V was clipped by 6 bases and J by 3 bases; unmatched bases: 5. CDR1 is MNHEY, CDR2 SMNVEV, per germline (reference sequence). CDR3 protein: CASRIHRGYNEQFF. In nucleotides, the CDR3 is TGTGCCAGCAGAATACACAGGGGCTACAATGAGCAGTTCTTC.

CDR3: CASRESRVGINNEQFF. For the CDR3, the DNA is TGTGCCAGCAGGGAATCGCGGGTTGGTATTAATAATGAGCAGTTCTTC. The chain is built from TRBV27 and TRBJ2-1, with a tentative D call TRBD2 (5 bases). The V gene lost 6 bases and the J gene lost 7 bases, with 22 bases spanning the gap. This CDR3 contains 16 residues. Looked up from germline, CDR1 is MNHEY and CDR2 is SMNVEV (reference sequence).

The genes are TRBV14 and TRBJ1-3; D is ambiguous. There are 15 residues in the CDR3. Germline V gene sequence: CDR1 SGHDN, CDR2 FVKESK. The V and J ends lost 5 bases and 8 bases respectively, with 19 bases between them. CDR3 sequence (DNA): TGTGCCAGCAGCGTCCACGGCCCCGGAGGAGACACCATATATTTT. It translates to CASSVHGPGGDTIYF.

In its sample, this clone was seen once. The chain uses TRBV7-2 and TRBJ1-2, with D hard to call. Germline lookup yields CDR1 SGHTA and CDR2 FQGNSA. This CDR3 region has 14 residues. V was shortened by 1 base and J by 8 bases, with 14 bases between the two germline ends. CDR3 DNA sequence: TGTGCCAGCAGCTTAGTCGTTAGTCGAAGCGGCTACACCTTC. Protein product: CASSLVVSRSGYTF.

The rearrangement links TRBV28 to TRBJ1-1, with 8 bases aligning to TRBD1. V dropped 6 bases and J dropped 4; count of bases not matched to a gene: 1. Per germline, CDR1 MDHEN and CDR2 SYDVKM. The CDR3 consists of 12 residues. The CDR3 DNA follows: TGTGCCAGCAGGGGACAGGCCACTGAAGCTTTCTTT. Translation: CASRGQATEAFF. The variable domain in full, with the rest retrieved from reference TRBV28 and TRBJ1-1, is DVKVTQSSRYLVKRTGEKVFLECVQDMDHENMFWYRQDPGLGLRLIYFSYDVKMKEKGDIPEGYSVSREKKERFSLILESASTNQTSMYLCASRGQATEAFFGQGTRLTVV.

The genes are TRBV28 and TRBJ1-5, with 7 bases aligning to TRBD1. In germline, CDR1 is MDHEN, CDR2 SYDVKM. The CDR3 loop spans 15 amino acids. J lost 7 bases, V lost 5 bases, and 11 bases had no gene match. CDR3 in amino acids: CASSPSRQGGQPQHF. CDR3 bases: TGTGCCAGCAGTCCAAGTAGACAGGGTGGACAGCCCCAGCATTTT.

J is TRBJ2-1 and V is TRBV5-1; D might be TRBD1 (6 bases). V gave up 4 bases and J gave up 10 bases, with 12 bases separating them. CDR1 is SGHRS and CDR2 is YFSETQ in the germline V gene. The CDR3 runs to 12 residues. Written as DNA, the CDR3 is TGCGCCAGCAGCCATGGACAGCTCGAGCAGTTCTTC. Translation: CASSHGQLEQFF.

This rearrangement joins TRBV23-1 to TRBJ2-7; 10 bases map to TRBD1. TRBV23-1 qualifies as an ORF whose function is uncertain. The CDR3 spans 14 residues. J was trimmed by 4 bases and V by 4 bases; bases with no gene match: 4. The CDR3: CASSPGTGEYEQYF. The CDR3 DNA is TGCGCCAGCAGTCCCGGGACAGGGGAGTACGAGCAGTACTTC.

This clone showed up just a few times. CDR3 region: CASETGTGGYEQYF. The CDR3 DNA reads TGTGCCAGTGAAACCGGGACAGGGGGCTACGAGCAGTACTTC. The gene calls are TRBV6-6 and TRBJ2-7, with TRBD1 matching over 11 bases. Trimming cost V 9 bases and J 3 bases; bases outside gene matches: 7. CDR3 length: 14 residues. The V gene's germline CDR1 is MNHNY and CDR2 SVGAGI (reference sequence).

The sample holds a few counts of this clone. The gene calls are TRBV30 and TRBJ2-3; possible D gene TRBD2, 5 bases. The ends were cut back, 2 bases at V and 5 bases at J, with 11 bases in the middle. CDR3 length: 13 amino acids. Germline CDR1 is GTSNPN and CDR2 is SVGIG (reference sequence). The CDR3 is CAWSWRRGDTQYF. CDR3 in DNA: TGTGCCTGGAGTTGGCGACGGGGAGATACGCAGTATTTT.

This sequence joins TRBV28 and TRBJ1-2; 11 nucleotides align to TRBD1. This CDR3 has 14 residues. Per the germline V gene, CDR1 is MDHEN and CDR2 is SYDVKM. Trimming at V came to 4 bases and at J to 8 bases, leaving 6 bases not matched to a gene. Written as DNA, the CDR3 is TGTGCCAGCAGTTCCCCGGGACAGGGGGAAGGCTACACCTTC. This sequence encodes CASSSPGQGEGYTF.

This clone was recorded once. The V and J genes are TRBV9 and TRBJ2-1, with 13 bases that match TRBD2. Germline V lookup: CDR1 SGDLS, CDR2 YYNGEE. The CDR3 covers 17 residues. With V trimmed by 4 bases and J by 6 bases, 10 bases remained unmatched. CDR3 sequence: CASSPSLLAGGGNEQFF. In DNA, the CDR3 is TGTGCCAGCAGCCCCTCCTTACTAGCGGGAGGGGGCAATGAGCAGTTCTTC.

V gene TRBV28 combines with J gene TRBJ1-6, with D uncertain. Looked up from germline, CDR1 is MDHEN and CDR2 is SYDVKM. The CDR3 has 15 residues. The V end was cut by 7 bases, the J end by 6 bases, with 16 bases between. Here the CDR3 reads CASIPPGNSNSPLHF. As DNA, the CDR3 is TGTGCCAGCATCCCCCCCGGCAATTCTAATTCACCCCTCCACTTT.

The V call is TRBV5-5, the J call TRBJ2-7; D may be TRBD1 or TRBD2 (5 bases each). Trimming took 3 bases from V and 6 from J, leaving 22 bases between them. Germline loops: CDR1 SGHKS, CDR2 YYEKEE (reference sequence). This CDR3 has 16 amino acids. The CDR3 region is CASSWGPRASSGEQYF. The CDR3 region has the DNA TGTGCCAGCAGCTGGGGACCCAGGGCTAGTTCGGGCGAGCAGTACTTC.

V usage is TRBV2 and J usage is TRBJ1-2; D possibly corresponds to TRBD1 (6 bases). The germline V gene encodes CDR1 SNHLY and CDR2 FYNNEI. There are 13 residues in the CDR3. Deletions cut 8 bases from V and 4 bases from J, with 14 bases between. CDR3 in amino acids: CASRHRDGYGYTF. The CDR3 DNA reads as TGTGCCAGCCGGCACAGGGACGGCTATGGCTACACCTTC.

The CDR3 is CASSIGQVQETQYF. For the CDR3, the DNA is TGCGCCAGCAGCATTGGACAGGTCCAAGAGACCCAGTACTTC. The chain employs TRBV5-1 and TRBJ2-5; 7 bases align to TRBD1. Germline V gene data show CDR1 as SGHRS and CDR2 as YFSETQ. This CDR3 comprises 14 residues. Trimming cost V 4 bases and J 1 base; bases outside gene matches: 4. The full variable domain, in which reference TRBV5-1 and TRBJ2-5 provide the parts outside the CDR3, is KAGVTQTPRYLIKTRGQQVTLSCSPISGHRSVSWYQQTPGQGLQFLFEYFSETQRNKGNFPGRFSGRQFSNSRSEMNVSTLELGDSALYLCASSIGQVQETQYFGPGTRLLVL.

The J gene is TRBJ2-7, the V gene TRBV29-1, with D uncertain. The V gene lost 6 bases and the J gene lost 2 bases, with 8 bases spanning the gap. Per germline, CDR1 SQVTM and CDR2 ANQGSEA. The CDR3 covers 11 residues. The chain's CDR3 is CSVDRAYEQYF. For the CDR3, the DNA is TGCAGCGTGGACCGGGCCTACGAGCAGTACTTC.

The chain employs TRBV5-1 and TRBJ2-3, with 15 bases fitting TRBD2. Germline-derived CDR1 and CDR2 are SGHRS and YFSETQ. The CDR3 sequence is 16 residues long. Trimming at V came to 2 bases and at J to 6 bases, leaving 4 bases not matched to a gene. CDR3 protein: CASSFSGTSGGDTQYF. Written as DNA, the CDR3 is TGCGCCAGCAGCTTCTCCGGGACTAGCGGGGGGGATACGCAGTATTTT.

The chain couples TRBV28 to TRBJ1-2, with D unclear. Germline CDR1 MDHEN, CDR2 SYDVKM. The length of the CDR3 is 11 residues. Trimming pared 6 bases from V and 8 bases from J, leaving 10 bases between. CDR3 residues: CASRLKMGYTF. The CDR3 DNA is TGTGCCAGCAGGTTGAAGATGGGCTACACCTTC.

This clone was found a few times. The chain uses TRBV6-5 and TRBJ2-2, with D hard to call. Germline V gene data show CDR1 as MNHEY and CDR2 as SVGAGI. There are 12 residues in the CDR3. Trimming shortened V by 2 bases and J by 6 bases, and 4 bases separated the two germline ends. In nucleotides, the CDR3 is TGTGCCAGCAGTTACGGCTCCGGGGAGCTGTTTTTT. Its protein product is CASSYGSGELFF.

V gene TRBV11-2 combines with J gene TRBJ2-2; TRBD1 aligns across 7 bases. The CDR3 spans 16 residues. The germline CDR1 and CDR2 sequences are SGHAT and FQNNGV. J gave up 2 bases and V 6 bases, and 9 bases lay outside the gene matches. The CDR3 nucleotides are TGTGCCAGCAGTACAGGGGTTGTATTTAACACCGGGGAGCTGTTTTTT. This codes for CASSTGVVFNTGELFF.

This chain joins TRBV30 and TRBJ2-1, with D unclear. V was cut by 2 bases and J by 1 base, with 9 bases left in between. CDR3 length: 14 residues. Germline V gene lookup returns CDR1 GTSNPN and CDR2 SVGIG (reference sequence). CDR3 residues: CAWSRLGSYNEQFF. The CDR3 coding sequence is TGTGCCTGGAGTCGCCTTGGGTCCTACAATGAGCAGTTCTTC.

This chain joins TRBV7-3 and TRBJ1-6; D remains unclear. This CDR3 has 14 residues. The germline V gene encodes CDR1 SGHTA and CDR2 FQGTGA. Between the trimmed V and J ends, which lost 5 bases and 5 bases, there was a span of 10 bases. The CDR3 protein is CASSLEVNNSPLHF. The CDR3 DNA follows: TGTGCCAGCAGCCTGGAAGTAAATAATTCACCCCTCCACTTT.